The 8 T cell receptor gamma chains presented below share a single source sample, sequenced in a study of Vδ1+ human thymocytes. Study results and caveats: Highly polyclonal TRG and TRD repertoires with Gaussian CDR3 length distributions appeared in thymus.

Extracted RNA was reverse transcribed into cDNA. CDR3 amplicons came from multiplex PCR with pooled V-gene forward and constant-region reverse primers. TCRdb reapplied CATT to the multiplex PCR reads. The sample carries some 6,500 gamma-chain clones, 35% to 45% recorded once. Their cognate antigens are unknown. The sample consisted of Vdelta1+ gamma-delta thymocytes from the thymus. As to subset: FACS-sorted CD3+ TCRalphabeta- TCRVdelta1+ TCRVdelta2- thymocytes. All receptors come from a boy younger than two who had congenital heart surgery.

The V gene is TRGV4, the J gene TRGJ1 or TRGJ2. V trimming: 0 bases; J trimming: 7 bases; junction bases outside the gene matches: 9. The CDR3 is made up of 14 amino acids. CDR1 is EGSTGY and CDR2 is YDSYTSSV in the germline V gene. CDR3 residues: CATWDGLQEYKKLF. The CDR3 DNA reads TGTGCCACCTGGGATGGGCTTCAGGAATATAAGAAACTCTTT.

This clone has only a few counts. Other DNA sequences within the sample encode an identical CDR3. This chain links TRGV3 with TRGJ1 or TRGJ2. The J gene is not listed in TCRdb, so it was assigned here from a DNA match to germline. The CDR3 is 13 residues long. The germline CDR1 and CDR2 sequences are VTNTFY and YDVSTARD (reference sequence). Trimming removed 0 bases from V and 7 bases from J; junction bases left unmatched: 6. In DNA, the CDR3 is TGTGCCACCTGGGACAGGCGACGGTATAAGAAACTCTTT. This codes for CATWDRRRYKKLF.

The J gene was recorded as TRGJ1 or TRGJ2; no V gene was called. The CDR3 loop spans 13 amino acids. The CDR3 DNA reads TGTGCCACCTGGGTTCCCCCTGATTATAGGAAACTCTTT. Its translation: CATWVPPDYRKLF.

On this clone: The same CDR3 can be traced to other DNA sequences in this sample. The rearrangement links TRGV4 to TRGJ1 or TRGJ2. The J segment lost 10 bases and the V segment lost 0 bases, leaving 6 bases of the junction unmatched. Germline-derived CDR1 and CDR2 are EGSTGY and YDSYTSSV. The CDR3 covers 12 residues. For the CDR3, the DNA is TGTGCCACCTGGGATGGGCCGGGGAAGAAACTCTTT. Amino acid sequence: CATWDGPGKKLF.

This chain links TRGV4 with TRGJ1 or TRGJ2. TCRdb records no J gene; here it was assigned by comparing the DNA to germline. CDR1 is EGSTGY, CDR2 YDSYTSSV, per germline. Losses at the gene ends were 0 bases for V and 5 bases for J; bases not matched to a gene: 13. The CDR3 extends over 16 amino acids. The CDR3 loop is CATWDGPLPFHYKKLF. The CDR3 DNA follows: TGTGCCACCTGGGATGGGCCTTTGCCATTTCATTATAAGAAACTCTTT.

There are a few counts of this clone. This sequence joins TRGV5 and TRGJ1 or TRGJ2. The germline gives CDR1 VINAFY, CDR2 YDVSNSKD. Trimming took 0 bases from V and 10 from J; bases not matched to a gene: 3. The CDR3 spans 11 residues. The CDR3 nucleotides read TGTGCCACCTGGGACAGGGGAAAGAAACTCTTT. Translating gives CATWDRGKKLF.

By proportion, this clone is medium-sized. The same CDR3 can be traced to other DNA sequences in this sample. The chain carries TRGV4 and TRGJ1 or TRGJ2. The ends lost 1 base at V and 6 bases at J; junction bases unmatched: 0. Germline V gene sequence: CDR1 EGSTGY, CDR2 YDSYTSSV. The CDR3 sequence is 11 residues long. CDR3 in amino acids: CATWDGYKKLF. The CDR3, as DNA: TGTGCCACCTGGGATGGTTATAAGAAACTCTTT.

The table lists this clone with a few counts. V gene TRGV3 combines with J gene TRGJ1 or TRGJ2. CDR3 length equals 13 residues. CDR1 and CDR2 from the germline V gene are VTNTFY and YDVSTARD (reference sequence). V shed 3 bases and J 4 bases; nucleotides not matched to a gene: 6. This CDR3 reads CATWDGIYYKKLF. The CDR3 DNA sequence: TGTGCCACCTGGGACGGCATCTATTATAAGAAACTCTTT.